This T cell receptor beta chain was sequenced in a study of breast tumors, draining lymph nodes, adjacent tissues. The lymph nodes were axillary draining lymph nodes from breast cancer patients. Note on this clonotype: Its antigen remains unidentified. The junction does not match germline at one end; this may be a read error.

Study results and limitations: Compared with lymph nodes, tumors were less diverse; compared with nontumor tissue, more. Findings are consistent with lymph node origin and intratumoral expansion of most tumor T cells. That most tumor T cells come from lymph nodes remained unproven.

Germline values: CDR1 SQVTM, CDR2 ANQGSEA. The length of the CDR3 is 14 residues. TCRdb recomputed calls from the multiplex PCR reads with MiXCR, one row per CDR3 protein. Of some 230,000 distinct CDR3 sequences listed, around 35% were seen once; the top ten hold 3.6%. This sequence joins TRBV29-1 and TRBJ1-3; TRBD1 aligns across 10 bases. The material sequenced was axillary lymph node tissue. The clonotype was recovered from a female donor with breast cancer. Some clones in this sample may be carry-over from other donors' samples. The CDR3 DNA is TGCAGCGTGACGGGACAGGGGATCGGAAGCACCATATATTTT. Its protein is CSVTGQGIGSTIYF.